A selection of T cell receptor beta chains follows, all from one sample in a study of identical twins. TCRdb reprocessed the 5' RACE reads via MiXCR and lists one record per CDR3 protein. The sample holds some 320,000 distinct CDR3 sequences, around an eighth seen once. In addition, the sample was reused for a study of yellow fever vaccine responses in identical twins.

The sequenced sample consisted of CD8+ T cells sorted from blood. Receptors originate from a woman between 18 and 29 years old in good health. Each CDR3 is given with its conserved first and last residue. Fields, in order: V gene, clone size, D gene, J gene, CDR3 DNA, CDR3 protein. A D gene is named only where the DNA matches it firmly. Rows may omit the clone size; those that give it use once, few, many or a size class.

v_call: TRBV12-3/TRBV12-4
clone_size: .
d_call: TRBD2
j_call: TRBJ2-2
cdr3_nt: TGTGCCAGCAGTCCTAGCGGGAGGTTAACCGGGGAGCTGTTTTTT
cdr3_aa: CASSPSGRLTGELFF

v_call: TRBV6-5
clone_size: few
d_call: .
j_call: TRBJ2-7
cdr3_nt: TGTGCCAGCAGTTACTCGTCTGCAGTCTACGAGCAGTACTTC
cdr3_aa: CASSYSSAVYEQYF

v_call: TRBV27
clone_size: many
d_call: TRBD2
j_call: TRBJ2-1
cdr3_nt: TGTGCCAGCAGTTTGTCAGGACTAGGGGATAGAGAGCAGTTCTTC
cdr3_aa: CASSLSGLGDREQFF

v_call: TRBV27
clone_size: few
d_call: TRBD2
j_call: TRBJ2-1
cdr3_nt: TGTGCCAGCTCTAGCGGGGGGTATTCCTACAATGAGCAGTTCTTC
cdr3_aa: CASSSGGYSYNEQFF

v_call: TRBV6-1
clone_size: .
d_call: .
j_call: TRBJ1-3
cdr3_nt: TGTGCCAGCAGTACCACGAGAGGGGGGTCTGGAAACACCATATATTTT
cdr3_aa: CASSTTRGGSGNTIYF

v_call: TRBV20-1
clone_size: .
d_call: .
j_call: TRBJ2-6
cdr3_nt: TGCAGTGCTAGAGATCGGGCAGGGTCGACCCCCTCTGGGGCCAACGTCCTGACTTTC
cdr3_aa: CSARDRAGSTPSGANVLTF

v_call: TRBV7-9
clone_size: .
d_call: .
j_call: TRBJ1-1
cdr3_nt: TGTGCCGTGACCCTGTTGAACACTGAAGCTTTCTTT
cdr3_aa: CAVTLLNTEAFF

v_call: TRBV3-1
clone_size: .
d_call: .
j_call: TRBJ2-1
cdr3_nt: TGTGCCAGCAGTTTAGGAGGGACAAACACCTACAATGAGCAGTTCTTC
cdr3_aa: CASSLGGTNTYNEQFF

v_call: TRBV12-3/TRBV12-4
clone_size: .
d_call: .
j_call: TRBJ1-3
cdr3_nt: TGTGCCAGCACCATGGGGGCATCCGGAAACACCATATATTTT
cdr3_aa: CASTMGASGNTIYF

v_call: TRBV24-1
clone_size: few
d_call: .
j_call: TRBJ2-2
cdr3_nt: TGTGCCACCAGTGATTTGCCGGGACAGAACACCGGGGAGCTGTTTTTT
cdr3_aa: CATSDLPGQNTGELFF

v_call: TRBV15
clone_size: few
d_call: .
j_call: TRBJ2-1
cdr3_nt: TGTGCCACCAGCAGAGATTGGTCCAATGAGCAGTTCTTC
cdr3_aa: CATSRDWSNEQFF

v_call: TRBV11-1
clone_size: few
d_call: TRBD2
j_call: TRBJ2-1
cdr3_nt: TGTGCCAGCAGCTTAGGCGGACTAGCGGGAGTCGGCATTTACAATGAGCAGTTCTTC
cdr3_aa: CASSLGGLAGVGIYNEQFF

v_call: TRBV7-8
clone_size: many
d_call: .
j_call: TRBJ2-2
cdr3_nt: TGTGCCAGCAGCTACAACACCGGGGAGCTGTTTTTT
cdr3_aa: CASSYNTGELFF

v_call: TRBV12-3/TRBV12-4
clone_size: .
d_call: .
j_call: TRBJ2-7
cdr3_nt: TGTGCCAGCAGTTTACTGAGCGGTTCCTTGGGCGAGCAGTACTTC
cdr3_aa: CASSLLSGSLGEQYF

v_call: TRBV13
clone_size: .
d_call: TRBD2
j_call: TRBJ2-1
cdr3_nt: TGTGCCAGCAGCCCGACCGGGACTAGCGGGAACAATGAGCAGTTCTTC
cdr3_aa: CASSPTGTSGNNEQFF

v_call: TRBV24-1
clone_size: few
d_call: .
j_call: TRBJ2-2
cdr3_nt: TGTGCCACCACGGACAGGAACACCGGGGAGCTGTTTTTT
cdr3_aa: CATTDRNTGELFF

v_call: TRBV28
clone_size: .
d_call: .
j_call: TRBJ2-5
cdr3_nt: TGTGCCAGCAGACTGACTAAAGAGACCCAGTACTTC
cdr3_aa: CASRLTKETQYF

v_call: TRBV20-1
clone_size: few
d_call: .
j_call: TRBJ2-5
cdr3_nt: TGCAGTGCTAGTATATCAGGGGAGGGGACCCAGTACTTC
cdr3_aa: CSASISGEGTQYF

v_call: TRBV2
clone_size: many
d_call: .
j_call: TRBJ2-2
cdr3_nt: TGTGCCAGCAGTGAATTTTGGCAGCCGAACACCGGGGAGCTGTTTTTT
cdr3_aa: CASSEFWQPNTGELFF

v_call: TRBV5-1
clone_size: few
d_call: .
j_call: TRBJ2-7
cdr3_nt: TGCGCCAGCAGCTATACAGGATTTTCCTACGAGCAGTACTTC
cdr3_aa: CASSYTGFSYEQYF

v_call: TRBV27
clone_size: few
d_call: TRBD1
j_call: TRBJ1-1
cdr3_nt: TGTGCCAGCAGTATAGGACAGGGGAACACTGAAGCTTTCTTT
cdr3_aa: CASSIGQGNTEAFF

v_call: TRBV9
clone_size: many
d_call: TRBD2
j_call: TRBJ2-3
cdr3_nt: TGTGCCAGCAGCGAACTAGCGGGAGCAGATACGCAGTATTTT
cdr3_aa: CASSELAGADTQYF

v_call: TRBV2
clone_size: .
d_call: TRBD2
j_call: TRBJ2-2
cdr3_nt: TGTGCCAGCAGGACCCCGGGACTAGCGGAAGCGAACACCGGGGAGCTGTTTTTT
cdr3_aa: CASRTPGLAEANTGELFF

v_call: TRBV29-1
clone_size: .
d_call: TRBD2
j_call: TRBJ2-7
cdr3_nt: TGCAGCGTATTAGCGGGCCCCTACGAGCAGTACTTC
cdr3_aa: CSVLAGPYEQYF

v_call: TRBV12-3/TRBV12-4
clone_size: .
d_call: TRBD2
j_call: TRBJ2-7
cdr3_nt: TGTGCCAGCAGCCTGACTAGCGGGAGACACTCCTACGAGCAGTACTTC
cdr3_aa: CASSLTSGRHSYEQYF

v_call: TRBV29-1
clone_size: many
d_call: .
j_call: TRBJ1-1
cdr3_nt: TGCAGCGTTGAGTGGGATGGGAACACTGAAGCTTTCTTT
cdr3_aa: CSVEWDGNTEAFF

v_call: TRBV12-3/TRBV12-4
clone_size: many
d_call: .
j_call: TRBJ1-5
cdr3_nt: TGTGCCAGCAGTTTACCCGGGGATAGCAATCAGCCCCAGCATTTT
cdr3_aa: CASSLPGDSNQPQHF

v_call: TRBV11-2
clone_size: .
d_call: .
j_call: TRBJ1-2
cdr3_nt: TGTGCCAGCAGCCCTAGGCGGGGTTACTATGGCTACACCTTC
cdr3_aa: CASSPRRGYYGYTF

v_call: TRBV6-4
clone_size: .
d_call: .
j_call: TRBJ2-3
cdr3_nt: TGTGCCAGCAGTGACGGTGAGAGCGCCACAGATACGCAGTATTTT
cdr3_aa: CASSDGESATDTQYF

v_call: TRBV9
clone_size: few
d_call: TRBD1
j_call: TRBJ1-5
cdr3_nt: TGTGCCAGCAGCGTAGGGGACAGGTCCAATCAGCCCCAGCATTTT
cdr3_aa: CASSVGDRSNQPQHF

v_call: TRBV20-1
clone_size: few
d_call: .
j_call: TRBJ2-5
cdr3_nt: TGCAGTGCGAAAAGGCGGGCAGGGGCCCAGTACTTC
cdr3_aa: CSAKRRAGAQYF

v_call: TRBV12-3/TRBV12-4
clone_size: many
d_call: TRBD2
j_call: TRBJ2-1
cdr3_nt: TGTGCCAGCAGGGTAGCGGGAGGCTACAATGAGCAGTTCTTC
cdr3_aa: CASRVAGGYNEQFF

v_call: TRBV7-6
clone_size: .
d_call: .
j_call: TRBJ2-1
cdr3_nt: TGTGCCAGCAGCTTATTTCAGTACTCCTACAATGAGCAGTTCTTC
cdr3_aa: CASSLFQYSYNEQFF

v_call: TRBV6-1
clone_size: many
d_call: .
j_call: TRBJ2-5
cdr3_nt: TGTGCCAGCACCCCCACAGGCCAAGAGACCCAGTACTTC
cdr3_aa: CASTPTGQETQYF

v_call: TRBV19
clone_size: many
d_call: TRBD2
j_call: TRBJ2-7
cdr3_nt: TGTGCCAGTAGTGATGGACTAGCGGGAGTCTACGAGCAGTACTTC
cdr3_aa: CASSDGLAGVYEQYF

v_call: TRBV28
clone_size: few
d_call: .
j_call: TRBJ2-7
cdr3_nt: TGTGCCAGCAGTATTACCTACGACTTGACTAGCTACGAGCAGTACTTC
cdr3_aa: CASSITYDLTSYEQYF

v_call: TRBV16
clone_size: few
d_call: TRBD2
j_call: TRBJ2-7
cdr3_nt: TGTGCCAGCAGCCAATTATACTCCGGACTAGGACCGGGCGAGCAGTACTTC
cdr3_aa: CASSQLYSGLGPGEQYF

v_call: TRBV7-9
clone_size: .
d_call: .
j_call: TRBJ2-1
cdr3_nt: TGTGCCAGCAGCTTAACGGGTCAGATTGGTGAGCAGTTCTTC
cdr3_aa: CASSLTGQIGEQFF